The clone carrying this T cell receptor (beta chain) was found many times. What it binds is unknown. The data were taken from a study of CD8 T cells in ankylosing spondylitis. Libraries for TCR beta were made by quantitative 5'-RACE with molecular barcodes. TCRdb re-called the 5' RACE reads with MiXCR, one entry per CDR3 protein. The table records 200,000 to 300,000 distinct CDR3 sequences, about 11% of them present only once. Germline CDR1 DFQATT, CDR2 SNEGSKA (reference sequence). V was pared by 0 bases and J by 2 bases, with 1 base of the junction left unmatched. This CDR3 contains 15 residues. Notes on the study in general: Disease-linked clones reportedly showed significant enrichment in matched ankylosing spondylitis synovial fluid. Apparently characteristic of ankylosing spondylitis blood was a TCR beta motif (about 8 highly homologous variants).

The sequence was obtained from a male donor with ankylosing spondylitis or in good health (not recorded which). The sequenced sample was blood, either unsorted or a sorted T cell fraction (not recorded which). The chain links TRBV20-1 to TRBJ2-3; 11 bases are a match to TRBD2. The CDR3 loop is CSARELAGATDTQYF. CDR3 in DNA: TGCAGTGCTAGAGAACTAGCGGGGGCCACAGATACGCAGTATTTT.